This TCR beta chain was recovered during a study of tumor-infiltrating lymphocytes in primary liver carcinoma. Background on the study: The patient group consisted of men and women aged 30 to 69 years. Study-level points and caveats: The difference in top-250-clone fraction between tumors and blood was significant, favoring tumors (p = 0.039).

This clonotype was recorded at least ten times. Its specificity is not known. The V segment lost 5 bases and the J segment 2 bases; nucleotides outside the gene matches: 6. Germline V CDR1 and CDR2: MDHEN, SYDVKM. This CDR3 has 16 amino acids. From 500 ng of total RNA, TCR beta-specific cDNA was reverse-transcribed using a constant-region primer. Investigators got TCR beta libraries out of three nested multiplex PCR rounds, done with slightly modified ARM-PCR. The two initial PCR rounds, about 9 cycles each, used TRBV1-TRBV30 forward and C-beta reverse primers. TCRdb re-called the multiplex PCR reads with MiXCR, one entry per CDR3 protein. The data contain about 37,000 distinct CDR3 sequences, more than 70% of them singletons. Unsorted bulk tissue (about 20-32 mg) underwent RNA and DNA co-extraction. Surgical resection served as treatment for the primary liver carcinoma of these patients. HBV chronically infected the treatment-naive patients.

The TCR originated in a man aged 40-49 years with primary liver carcinoma and hepatitis B virus infection. Sample: tumor-adjacent normal liver tissue. The J gene is TRBJ2-3, the V gene TRBV28; 11 nucleotides align to TRBD2. The CDR3 nucleotides read TGTGCCAGCAGTGGGACTAGCGGTTTTAACACAGATACGCAGTATTTT. Protein product: CASSGTSGFNTDTQYF.